This TCR beta chain was profiled in a study of shared clonotypes between healthy human individuals. Germline CDR1 is SGDLS and CDR2 is YYNGEE. The CDR3 extends over 14 amino acids. V dropped 2 bases and J dropped 8; count of bases not matched to a gene: 6. It was CD45RO-negative cells, positively selected for CCR7, that made up naive CD8 cells, with terminally differentiated effector memory CD45RA+ cells excluded. General study points: Generation probability values for non-shared clonotypes were lower than those for clonotypes shared by all four donors.

A remark on this clone: The antigen is undetermined.

Clones were read by immunoSEQ multiplex PCR, and TCRdb kept only the in-frame ones, dropping some. Of around 620,000 clones listed, about 95% are singletons. The sample comprised naive CD8+ T cells sorted from blood. The source is a woman in her thirties in good health. The chain is built from TRBV9 and TRBJ1-5; TRBD1 matches 8 bases. In DNA, the CDR3 is TGTGCCAGCAGCGTCACAGGGGGGGGTGAGCCCCAGCATTTT. This codes for CASSVTGGGEPQHF.